The 5 T cell receptor beta chains presented below share a single source sample, sequenced in a study of metastatic and nonmetastatic thyroid tumors. Nobody among the patients had been given any treatment before thyroid surgery. TCRdb re-called the PCR reads via MiXCR. The sample carries 40,000 or so clones, 25% to 30% recorded once. Sequenced material: blood. The receptors originated from a female donor with papillary thyroid cancer or a benign thyroid nodule (not recorded which). Some clones in this sample may be carry-over from other donors' samples.

The chain links TRBV30 to TRBJ1-3; D is ambiguous. V was cut by 2 bases and J by 1 base, with 6 bases left in between. The CDR3 runs 13 residues. Germline values: CDR1 GTSNPN, CDR2 SVGIG (reference sequence). The CDR3 sequence is CAWSYDSGNTIYF. The CDR3, as DNA: TGTGCCTGGAGTTACGATTCTGGAAACACCATATATTTT.

This clone has only a few counts. This chain uses TRBV12-5 with TRBJ2-3, with 7 bases fitting TRBD2. CDR1 and CDR2 (germline): LGHNT, FRNRAP. CDR3 length: 17 residues. V dropped 6 bases and J dropped 6; count of bases not matched to a gene: 18. The CDR3 sequence: CASGSAIGSGAADTQYF. The CDR3 DNA follows: TGTGCTAGTGGGTCGGCCATTGGAAGCGGGGCCGCGGATACGCAGTATTTT.

This clone has only a few counts. The V and J genes are TRBV27 and TRBJ2-1; D gene uncertain. Trimming removed 5 bases at V and 4 bases at J, with 18 bases between. Germline V gene sequence: CDR1 MNHEY, CDR2 SMNVEV (reference sequence). This CDR3 has 16 residues. CDR3 amino acids: CASSGVGPVEYNEQFF. The CDR3 DNA follows: TGTGCCAGCAGTGGCGTGGGTCCAGTGGAGTACAATGAGCAGTTCTTC.

The J gene is TRBJ1-2, the V gene TRBV20-1, with 7 positions matching TRBD1. V lost 6 bases, J lost 6 bases, and 16 bases stayed unmatched. The CDR3 totals 15 residues. Germline CDR1 and CDR2: DFQATT and SNEGSKA (reference sequence). The CDR3 DNA reads as TGCAGTGCCCAGAGGGGGCCATTGGAGGTCCATGGCTACACCTTC. Amino acids: CSAQRGPLEVHGYTF.

A few counts support this clone. The chain uses TRBV19 and TRBJ1-1; D is unclear. Trimming pared 9 bases from V and 1 base from J, leaving 12 bases between. This CDR3 region has 13 residues. Germline V lookup: CDR1 LNHDA, CDR2 SQIVND (reference sequence). In DNA form, the CDR3 reads TGTGCCAGCTTTCGGAGGGAGAACACTGAAGCTTTCTTT. Its translation is CASFRRENTEAFF.